A selection of T cell receptor beta chains follows, all from one sample in a study of CXCR3-negative and CXCR3-positive naive CD8 T cells. TCRdb reanalyzed the 5' RACE reads, giving one entry per CDR3 protein sequence and no DNA. This sample's table has roughly 110,000 distinct CDR3 sequences. The sample was naive CXCR3+ CD8+ T cells from blood. The origin of the receptors is a human donor in good health. Some clones in this sample may be carry-over from other donors' samples. CDR3s include the opening cysteine and the closing phenylalanine or tryptophan. The order of the fields is J gene, V gene, CDR3 protein.

>TRBJ1-1|TRBV3-1
CASSQGSREAFF
>TRBJ1-2|TRBV13
CASSSAGGPYGYTF
>TRBJ2-7|TRBV6-2/TRBV6-3
CASSYEDSGSNEQYF
>TRBJ1-1|TRBV9
CASGDTGNTEAFF
>TRBJ2-3|TRBV10-1
CASSTSRESTDTQYF
>TRBJ2-3|TRBV12-3/TRBV12-4
CASKDSSTDTQYF
>TRBJ2-7|TRBV20-1
CSARSGTAVTYEQYF
>TRBJ1-1|TRBV20-1
CSARGQITEAFF
>TRBJ2-7|TRBV9
CASSVEVYEQYF
>TRBJ2-1|TRBV20-1
CSARDSELGGLAGVNEQFF
>TRBJ2-7|TRBV29-1
CSVPRPGQGIGEQYF
>TRBJ2-7|TRBV7-9
CASSLAYEPYEQYF
>TRBJ1-6|TRBV6-5
CASSPQGLGSPLHF
>TRBJ2-7|TRBV20-1
CSARDVQGQYF
>TRBJ1-2|TRBV4-1
CASSQPKGNYGYTF
>TRBJ2-7|TRBV7-6
CASSLTGTGLLGEEQYF
>TRBJ1-1|TRBV29-1
CSVEGAQGRGDTEAFF
>TRBJ2-4|TRBV14
CASSYWEGGNIQYF
>TRBJ1-1|TRBV12-3/TRBV12-4
CASSLLGRTAPEDTEAFF
>TRBJ2-1|TRBV6-5
CATQGGVRSNEQFF
>TRBJ1-2|TRBV29-1
CSVEEGGVNYGYTF
>TRBJ2-7|TRBV13
CASSLGFTYEQYF
>TRBJ1-2|TRBV15
CATSRGGTGHGYTF
>TRBJ2-7|TRBV20-1
CSARDGLAESYEQYF
>TRBJ2-2|TRBV21-1
CASSKPHPLCTTGELFF
>TRBJ2-7|TRBV5-1
CASSPPGAGDYEQYF
>TRBJ2-7|TRBV6-4
CASSGPSGRNVYEQYF